The rows below give T cell receptor beta chains drawn from one sample of a study of low-dose radiotherapy and immunotherapy resistance in tumors. MiXCR, run by TCRdb on the reads, gives a single entry per CDR3 protein. The sample lists tens of thousands of distinct CDR3 sequences, 26% occurring once. The material sequenced was PBMCs, taken before treatment. The receptors shown here come from a male donor with rectosigmoid adenocarcinoma. Both conserved end residues are part of each CDR3. A D gene is named only where the DNA matches it firmly. A clone size is listed for some rows: how often the clone was seen (once, few, many), or a class if it is expanded.

abundance,v_gene,j_gene,d_gene,CDR3aa,CDR3nt
many,TRBV29-1,TRBJ2-1,TRBD1,CSVEDIQGQGYNEQFF,TGCAGCGTTGAAGATATTCAGGGACAGGGATACAATGAGCAGTTCTTC
many,TRBV9,TRBJ2-5,.,CASSSPRWGPQETQYF,TGTGCCAGCAGCTCACCCAGATGGGGGCCCCAAGAGACCCAGTACTTC
.,TRBV9,TRBJ2-1,.,CASSAGIISYNEQFF,TGTGCCAGCAGCGCCGGGATTATCTCCTACAATGAGCAGTTCTTC
many,TRBV27,TRBJ1-4,TRBD1,CASRTRTGDNEKLFF,TGTGCCAGCAGGACCCGGACAGGGGATAATGAAAAACTGTTTTTT
.,TRBV3-1,TRBJ2-2,.,CASSQGLTGELFF,TGTGCCAGCAGCCAAGGCCTCACCGGGGAGCTGTTTTTT
many,TRBV2,TRBJ2-7,.,CASSEGVRYEQYF,TGTGCCAGCAGTGAAGGAGTACGCTACGAGCAGTACTTC
.,TRBV18,TRBJ2-7,.,CASSPVAQSSYEQYF,TGTGCCAGCTCACCGGTTGCCCAGAGCTCCTACGAGCAGTACTTC
many,TRBV3-1,TRBJ2-5,TRBD2,CASSQTSNQETQYF,TGTGCCAGCAGCCAGACTAGCAACCAAGAGACCCAGTACTTC
few,TRBV14,TRBJ2-7,.,CASSLAPGGYEQYF,TGTGCCAGCAGCCTCGCACCGGGTGGCTACGAGCAGTACTTC
.,TRBV11-2,TRBJ2-3,TRBD1,CASSPLGAGGDTQYF,TGTGCCAGCAGCCCGCTTGGGGCAGGGGGCGATACGCAGTATTTT
many,TRBV2,TRBJ1-5,.,CASSSQGFGNQPQHF,TGTGCCAGCAGTTCACAGGGATTTGGCAATCAGCCCCAGCATTTT
many,TRBV7-2,TRBJ1-2,.,CASSLEGGGSGYTF,TGTGCCAGCAGCTTAGAAGGCGGGGGTTCTGGCTACACCTTC
many,TRBV7-2,TRBJ2-1,.,CASSLVTRRWQFF,TGTGCCAGCAGCTTAGTAACTAGAAGGTGGCAGTTCTTC
many,TRBV27,TRBJ2-1,TRBD2,CASSLSNPTFSGSSYNEQFF,TGTGCCAGCAGTTTATCGAACCCTACCTTTAGCGGGAGCTCCTACAATGAGCAGTTCTTC
many,TRBV6-2/TRBV6-3,TRBJ2-1,.,CASRVAADEQFF,TGTGCCAGCAGGGTCGCGGCGGATGAGCAGTTCTTC
many,TRBV5-1,TRBJ2-1,.,CASSLNSYNEQFF,TGCGCCAGCAGCTTGAACTCCTACAATGAGCAGTTCTTC
many,TRBV28,TRBJ2-3,.,CASTNGGVFTDTQYF,TGTGCCAGCACCAATGGAGGGGTATTCACAGATACGCAGTATTTT
many,TRBV29-1,TRBJ2-3,.,CSVEGSRTSTDTQYF,TGCAGCGTTGAAGGTTCCAGAACTAGCACAGATACGCAGTATTTT
many,TRBV2,TRBJ2-1,.,CASSGQREQFF,TGTGCCAGCAGTGGGCAGCGTGAGCAGTTCTTC
.,TRBV11-2,TRBJ1-1,.,CASSLDPIRRTEAFF,TGTGCCAGCAGCTTAGATCCAATACGAAGGACTGAAGCTTTCTTT
many,TRBV24-1,TRBJ2-3,.,CATSGGTDTQYF,TGTGCCACCAGTGGGGGCACAGATACGCAGTATTTT
.,TRBV28,TRBJ2-1,TRBD2,CASSLWDLAGGPGEQFF,TGTGCCAGCAGTTTATGGGACCTAGCGGGAGGGCCGGGTGAGCAGTTCTTC
many,TRBV5-5,TRBJ2-1,.,CASSNTGSSYNEQFF,TGTGCCAGCAGTAATACCGGGTCTTCCTACAATGAGCAGTTCTTC
many,TRBV6-4,TRBJ2-2,.,CASSVHERGELFF,TGTGCCAGCAGTGTTCATGAACGCGGGGAGCTGTTTTTT
.,TRBV28,TRBJ2-1,TRBD2,CASSSPLVGGAYNEQFF,TGTGCCAGCAGTTCCCCCTTAGTGGGAGGGGCCTACAATGAGCAGTTCTTC
.,TRBV27,TRBJ2-1,TRBD1,CAGSQDRGLGNEQFF,TGTGCCGGCAGCCAGGACAGGGGGCTTGGCAATGAGCAGTTCTTC
many,TRBV27,TRBJ2-3,TRBD2,CASRTAGVYSDTQYF,TGTGCCAGCAGAACCGCGGGAGTTTACTCAGATACGCAGTATTTT
.,TRBV6-2/TRBV6-3,TRBJ1-6,TRBD1,CASTLRAPGQGVTSPLHF,TGTGCCAGCACCCTGAGGGCTCCGGGACAGGGGGTGACTTCACCCCTCCACTTT
.,TRBV4-3,TRBJ2-5,TRBD1,CASSPGQGPTVYF,TGCGCCAGCAGCCCCGGACAGGGGCCGACTGTGTACTTC
many,TRBV12-3/TRBV12-4,TRBJ2-4,TRBD1,CASSNTGTGANIQYF,TGTGCCAGCAGTAACACCGGGACAGGGGCCAACATTCAGTACTTC
.,TRBV20-1,TRBJ1-5,.,CSARQDSNQPQHF,TGCAGTGCTAGACAGGATAGCAATCAGCCCCAGCATTTT
many,TRBV29-1,TRBJ2-7,.,CSVGKGVVEQYF,TGCAGCGTCGGCAAGGGGGTGGTGGAGCAGTACTTC
many,TRBV28,TRBJ2-2,TRBD2,CASSTVVAGLNTGELFF,TGTGCCAGCAGTACGGTCGTAGCGGGACTGAACACCGGGGAGCTGTTTTTT
few,TRBV5-4,TRBJ2-5,.,CASSLVHEKETQYF,TGTGCCAGCAGCTTGGTTCACGAGAAAGAGACCCAGTACTTC
many,TRBV14,TRBJ1-1,.,CASSPPGATEAFF,TGTGCCAGCAGCCCGCCGGGGGCCACTGAAGCTTTCTTT
.,TRBV20-1,TRBJ2-3,.,CSVATADTQYF,TGCAGTGTAGCGACGGCAGATACGCAGTATTTT
.,TRBV5-4,TRBJ2-2,.,CASSLAGPGELFF,TGTGCCAGCAGCTTGGCAGGGCCCGGGGAGCTGTTTTTT
many,TRBV18,TRBJ1-1,.,CASSPRGDTEAFF,TGTGCCAGCTCACCACGAGGGGACACTGAAGCTTTCTTT
few,TRBV21-1,TRBJ1-5,.,CASSKATPGPERGNQPQHF,TGTGCCAGCAGCAAAGCGACGCCGGGACCGGAGAGGGGCAATCAGCCCCAGCATTTT
many,TRBV29-1,TRBJ2-2,.,CSGTGPGVPGELFF,TGCAGCGGCACCGGGCCGGGCGTCCCCGGGGAGCTGTTTTTT
many,TRBV28,TRBJ2-3,TRBD2,CASSDGLAGSDTQYF,TGTGCCAGCAGTGACGGACTAGCGGGAAGCGATACGCAGTATTTT
.,TRBV28,TRBJ2-2,TRBD2,CASSLLAGASTGELFF,TGTGCCAGCAGCCTACTAGCGGGAGCCTCCACCGGGGAGCTGTTTTTT
many,TRBV4-3,TRBJ2-6,.,CASSPQESGANVLTF,TGCGCCAGCAGCCCCCAGGAGTCTGGGGCCAACGTCCTGACTTTC
few,TRBV30,TRBJ2-1,TRBD2,CALGLAGVNEQFF,TGTGCCTTAGGGCTAGCGGGGGTCAATGAGCAGTTCTTC
few,TRBV10-1,TRBJ1-1,.,CASSELTNTEAFF,TGCGCCAGCAGTGAGCTGACGAACACTGAAGCTTTCTTT
few,TRBV29-1,TRBJ1-4,.,CSVRVSFEKLFF,TGCAGCGTTAGGGTTTCTTTTGAAAAACTGTTTTTT
many,TRBV6-2/TRBV6-3,TRBJ1-6,TRBD1,CASNPRDSHNSPLHF,TGTGCCAGCAACCCCCGGGACAGCCATAATTCACCCCTCCACTTT
many,TRBV12-3/TRBV12-4,TRBJ2-7,.,CASSFAGSQQYF,TGTGCCAGCAGTTTCGCGGGGTCACAGCAGTACTTC
.,TRBV11-2,TRBJ2-7,TRBD2,CASSFSGLAGYEQYF,TGTGCCAGCAGTTTTTCGGGACTAGCGGGATACGAGCAGTACTTC
.,TRBV6-8,TRBJ2-7,TRBD2,CASTQAGSYEQYF,TGTGCCAGCACGCAAGCGGGGTCCTACGAGCAGTACTTC
many,TRBV13,TRBJ1-5,.,CASSLAGGGVRQPQHF,TGTGCCAGCAGCTTAGCGGGGGGGGGGGTCAGGCAGCCCCAGCATTTT
many,TRBV4-1,TRBJ1-4,.,CASSQEGRGGKLFF,TGCGCCAGCAGCCAAGAGGGCCGGGGAGGAAAACTGTTTTTT
many,TRBV5-1,TRBJ2-5,.,CASSLLGVESETQYF,TGCGCCAGCAGCTTGTTGGGGGTAGAGTCAGAGACCCAGTACTTC
many,TRBV27,TRBJ1-2,.,CARDTHPYGYTF,TGTGCCCGTGATACTCACCCCTATGGCTACACCTTC
many,TRBV7-8,TRBJ1-1,.,CASSLNRFNTEAFF,TGTGCCAGCAGCTTAAACAGGTTCAACACTGAAGCTTTCTTT
many,TRBV13,TRBJ2-1,.,CASSRALADFSNEQFF,TGTGCCAGCAGCCGGGCATTAGCGGACTTTTCCAATGAGCAGTTCTTC